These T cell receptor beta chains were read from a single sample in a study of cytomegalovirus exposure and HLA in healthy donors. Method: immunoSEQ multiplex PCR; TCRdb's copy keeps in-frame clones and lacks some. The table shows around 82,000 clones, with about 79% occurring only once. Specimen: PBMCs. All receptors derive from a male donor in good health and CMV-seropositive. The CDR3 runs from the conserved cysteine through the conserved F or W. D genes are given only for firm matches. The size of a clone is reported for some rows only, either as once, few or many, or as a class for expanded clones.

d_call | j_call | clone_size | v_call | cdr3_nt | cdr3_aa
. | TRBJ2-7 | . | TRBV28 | TGTGCCAGCCTTCGGAGTAGCGGAGACTCCTACGAGCAGTACTTC | CASLRSSGDSYEQYF
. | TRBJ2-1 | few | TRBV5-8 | TGTGCCAGCAGCTCGGCCAACAGGTTGAGCTCCTACAATGAGCAGTTCTTC | CASSSANRLSSYNEQFF
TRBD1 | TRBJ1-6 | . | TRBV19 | TGTGCCAGTACCCGGACAGGGAGTGCATATTCACCCCTCCACTTT | CASTRTGSAYSPLHF
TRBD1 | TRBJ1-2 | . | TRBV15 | TGTGCCACCAGCAGAGTCCTCGACAGGGCTAGCTATGGCTACACCTTC | CATSRVLDRASYGYTF
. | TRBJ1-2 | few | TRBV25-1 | TGTGCCAGCAGTTTTGACAGATCCGCCTTGTATGGCTACACCTTC | CASSFDRSALYGYTF
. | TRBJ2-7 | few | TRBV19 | TGTGCCAGTAGGGTCGAGGGTGGAGGAACCGGGGGCTACGAGCAGTACTTC | CASRVEGGGTGGYEQYF
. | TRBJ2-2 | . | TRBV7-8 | TGTGCCAGCAGCTTGGGCGGGCACACCGGGGAGCTGTTTTTT | CASSLGGHTGELFF
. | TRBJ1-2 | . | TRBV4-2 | TGTGCCAGCAGCCAAGATCAGTCCAGGGATGGCTACACCTTC | CASSQDQSRDGYTF
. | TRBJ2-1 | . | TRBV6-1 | TGTGCCAGGGGATTCGTGGGGGCCCCAAACAATGAGCAGTTCTTC | CARGFVGAPNNEQFF
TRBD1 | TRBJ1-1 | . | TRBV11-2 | TGTGCCAGCAGCGCCGACAGGGATCGTGAAGCTTTCTTT | CASSADRDREAFF
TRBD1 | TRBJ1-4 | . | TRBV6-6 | TGTGCCAGCTGTCGAGGGGGCGAAAAACTGTTTTTT | CASCRGGEKLFF
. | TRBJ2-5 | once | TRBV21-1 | TGTGCCAGCGAGAGAGGAGACCAAGAGACCCAGTACTTC | CASERGDQETQYF